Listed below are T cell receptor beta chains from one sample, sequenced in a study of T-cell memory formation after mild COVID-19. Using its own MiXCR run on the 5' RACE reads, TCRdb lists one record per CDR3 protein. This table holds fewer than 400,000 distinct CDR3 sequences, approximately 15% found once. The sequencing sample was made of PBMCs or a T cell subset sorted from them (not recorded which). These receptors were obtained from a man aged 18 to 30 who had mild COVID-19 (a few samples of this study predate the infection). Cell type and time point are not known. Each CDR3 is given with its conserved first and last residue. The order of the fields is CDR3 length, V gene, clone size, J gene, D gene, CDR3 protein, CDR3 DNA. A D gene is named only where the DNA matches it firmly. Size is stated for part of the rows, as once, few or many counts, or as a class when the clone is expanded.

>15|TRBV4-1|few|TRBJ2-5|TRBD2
CASSQDLGLAGGMSF
TGCGCCAGCAGCCAAGATCTTGGACTAGCGGGGGGAATGTCCTTC
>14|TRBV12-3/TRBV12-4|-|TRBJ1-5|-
CASSLYGRNQPQHF
TGTGCCAGCAGTTTATACGGCAGAAATCAGCCCCAGCATTTT
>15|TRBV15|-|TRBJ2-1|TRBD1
CATRTGQGVLDEQFF
TGTGCCACCAGAACGGGACAGGGTGTCCTTGATGAGCAGTTCTTC
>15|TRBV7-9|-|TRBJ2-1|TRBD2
CASSYLAGAGNEQFF
TGTGCCAGCAGCTACTTAGCGGGGGCAGGCAATGAGCAGTTCTTC
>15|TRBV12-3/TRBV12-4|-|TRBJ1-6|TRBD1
CASSPGQGYGSPLHF
TGTGCCAGCAGCCCGGGACAGGGGTATGGATCACCCCTCCACTTT
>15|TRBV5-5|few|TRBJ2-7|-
CASSAGHLTIYEQYF
TGTGCCAGCAGTGCGGGACACTTAACGATCTACGAGCAGTACTTC
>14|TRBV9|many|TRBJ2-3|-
CASSAYRASDTQYF
TGTGCCAGCAGCGCCTACAGGGCATCAGATACGCAGTATTTT
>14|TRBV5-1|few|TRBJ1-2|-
CASSLEVTSRGYTF
TGCGCCAGCAGCTTGGAAGTGACATCTAGAGGCTACACCTTC
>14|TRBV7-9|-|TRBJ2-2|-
CASSLAYDTGELFF
TGTGCCAGCAGCTTAGCGTACGACACCGGGGAGCTGTTTTTT
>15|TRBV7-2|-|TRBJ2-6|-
CASSLEAAGANVLTF
TGTGCCAGCAGCTTAGAAGCAGCCGGGGCCAACGTCCTGACTTTC
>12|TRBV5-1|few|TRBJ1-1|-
CASSLENQKPFF
TGCGCCAGCAGCTTGGAAAATCAGAAGCCTTTCTTT
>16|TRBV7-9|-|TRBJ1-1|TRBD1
CASSSPRTGLDTEAFF
TGTGCCAGCAGCTCACCGCGGACAGGGCTCGACACTGAAGCTTTCTTT
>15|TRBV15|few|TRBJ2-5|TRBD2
CATSRGEGKMETQYF
TGTGCCACCAGCAGAGGGGAGGGGAAGATGGAGACCCAGTACTTC
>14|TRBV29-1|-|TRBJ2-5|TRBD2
CSGRLAGVHETQYF
TGCAGCGGCAGACTAGCGGGGGTTCATGAGACCCAGTACTTC
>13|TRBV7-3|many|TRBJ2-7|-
CASSLTGNNEQYF
TGTGCCAGCAGCCTAACAGGGAATAACGAGCAGTACTTC
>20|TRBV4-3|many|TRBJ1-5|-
CASSQDWLPTGRSSNQPQHF
TGCGCCAGCAGCCAAGATTGGTTACCGACAGGCCGTTCAAGCAATCAGCCCCAGCATTTT
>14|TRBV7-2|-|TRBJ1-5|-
CASSSRRGNEPQHF
TGTGCCAGCAGCTCTAGAAGGGGCAATGAGCCCCAGCATTTT
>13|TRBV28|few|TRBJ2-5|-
CASSLVGMETQYF
TGTGCCAGCAGTTTGGTGGGTATGGAGACCCAGTACTTC
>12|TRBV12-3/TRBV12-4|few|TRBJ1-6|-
CASSNRASPLHF
TGTGCCAGCAGCAACAGGGCCTCACCCCTCCACTTT
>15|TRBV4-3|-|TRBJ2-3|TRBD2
CASSQSGGATDTQYF
TGCGCCAGCAGCCAAAGCGGGGGGGCTACAGATACGCAGTATTTT
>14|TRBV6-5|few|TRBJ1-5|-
CASSLRETNQPQHF
TGTGCCAGCAGCCTTAGGGAGACCAATCAGCCCCAGCATTTT
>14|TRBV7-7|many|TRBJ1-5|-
CATTVPGRNQPQHF
TGTGCTACCACGGTCCCGGGGCGCAATCAGCCCCAGCATTTT
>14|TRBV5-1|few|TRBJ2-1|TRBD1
CASSYGTGGDEQFF
TGCGCCAGCAGCTACGGGACAGGGGGCGATGAGCAGTTCTTC
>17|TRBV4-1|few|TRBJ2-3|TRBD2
CASSQDPTSGSTDTQYF
TGCGCCAGCAGCCAAGATCCCACTAGCGGAAGCACAGATACGCAGTATTTT
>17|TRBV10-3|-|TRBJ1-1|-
CAISESITPGGYTEAFF
TGTGCCATCAGTGAGTCGATAACCCCAGGAGGATACACTGAAGCTTTCTTT
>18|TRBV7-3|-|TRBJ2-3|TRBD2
CASSLTPTSGGRLDTQYF
TGTGCCAGCAGCTTAACACCGACTAGCGGGGGAAGGTTGGATACGCAGTATTTT
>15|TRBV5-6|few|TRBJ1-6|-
CASSSTGTGDSPLHF
TGTGCCAGCAGCTCAACAGGGACGGGGGATTCACCCCTCCACTTT
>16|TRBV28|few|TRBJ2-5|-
CASSPPLGIAQETQYF
TGTGCCAGCAGTCCGCCGTTGGGAATAGCTCAAGAGACCCAGTACTTC
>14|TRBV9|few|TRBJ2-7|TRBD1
CASSAGTGDYEQYF
TGTGCCAGCAGCGCCGGGACAGGGGACTACGAGCAGTACTTC
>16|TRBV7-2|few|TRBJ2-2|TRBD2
CASSLLRGANTGELFF
TGTGCCAGCAGCTTACTGCGGGGGGCAAACACCGGGGAGCTGTTTTTT
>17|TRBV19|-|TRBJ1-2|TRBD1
CASSIVYRGPVSYGYTF
TGTGCCAGTAGTATCGTGTACAGGGGACCGGTCTCTTATGGCTACACCTTC
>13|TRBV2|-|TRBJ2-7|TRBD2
CASSFRGDYEQYF
TGTGCCAGCAGCTTCCGGGGGGACTACGAGCAGTACTTC
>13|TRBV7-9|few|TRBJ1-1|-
CASSPLGSREAFF
TGTGCCAGCAGCCCCCTAGGGTCGCGAGAAGCTTTCTTT
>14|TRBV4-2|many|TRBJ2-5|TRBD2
CASSQLAGGETQYF
TGTGCCAGCAGCCAATTAGCGGGGGGAGAGACCCAGTACTTC
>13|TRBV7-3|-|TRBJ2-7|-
CASSLTGYGEQYF
TGTGCCAGCAGCTTAACGGGGTATGGAGAGCAGTACTTC
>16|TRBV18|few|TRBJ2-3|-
CASSPRRDSYTDTQYF
TGTGCCAGCTCACCAAGAAGGGATAGCTACACAGATACGCAGTATTTT
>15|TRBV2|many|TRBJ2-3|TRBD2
CASKRLASRLDTQYF
TGTGCCAGCAAAAGACTAGCCTCGCGTTTAGATACGCAGTATTTT
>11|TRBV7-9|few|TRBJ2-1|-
CASSRLPGHFF
TGTGCCAGCAGCCGTTTGCCGGGACACTTCTTC
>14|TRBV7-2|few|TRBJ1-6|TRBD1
CASSSQGVRSPLHF
TGTGCCAGCAGCTCTCAGGGGGTTAGATCACCCCTCCACTTT
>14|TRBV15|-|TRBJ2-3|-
CATRQADLTDTQYF
TGTGCCACCAGGCAAGCGGACCTCACAGATACGCAGTATTTT
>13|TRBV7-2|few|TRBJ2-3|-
CASSLPPGDTQYF
TGTGCCAGCAGCTTACCCCCAGGTGATACGCAGTATTTT
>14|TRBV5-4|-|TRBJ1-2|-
CASSLERQENGYTF
TGTGCCAGCAGCTTGGAACGTCAGGAGAATGGCTACACCTTC
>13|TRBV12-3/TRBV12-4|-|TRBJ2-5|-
CASSVRRGETQYF
TGTGCCAGCAGTGTTCGTCGGGGAGAGACCCAGTACTTC
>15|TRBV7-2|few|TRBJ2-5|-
CASSLHSFMGETQYF
TGTGCCAGCAGCCTACACAGTTTCATGGGGGAGACCCAGTACTTC
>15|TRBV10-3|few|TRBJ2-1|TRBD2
CAISVGGGAPNEQFF
TGTGCCATCAGTGTTGGCGGGGGGGCTCCCAATGAGCAGTTCTTC
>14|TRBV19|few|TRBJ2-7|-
CASAVGAGTYEQYF
TGTGCCAGTGCGGTGGGCGCGGGGACCTACGAGCAGTACTTC
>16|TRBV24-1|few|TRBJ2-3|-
CATSEATSPGTDTQYF
TGTGCCACCAGTGAAGCGACTAGTCCCGGCACAGATACGCAGTATTTT
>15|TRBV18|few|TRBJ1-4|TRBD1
CASSPLTGGFEKLFF
TGTGCCAGCTCCCCCCTGACAGGGGGCTTTGAAAAACTGTTTTTT
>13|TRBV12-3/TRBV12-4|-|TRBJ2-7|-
CASSLGRPYEQYF
TGTGCCAGCAGTTTAGGGAGACCTTACGAGCAGTACTTC
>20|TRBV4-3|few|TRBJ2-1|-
CASSQDPTGLVLSSYNEQFF
TGCGCCAGCAGCCAAGATCCGACAGGACTTGTCCTAAGCTCCTACAATGAGCAGTTCTTC
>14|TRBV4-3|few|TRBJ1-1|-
CASSQEAKNTEAFF
TGCGCCAGCAGCCAAGAGGCGAAGAACACTGAAGCTTTCTTT
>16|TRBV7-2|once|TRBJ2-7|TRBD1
CASSSRGGQGAREQYF
TGTGCCAGCAGTTCGCGGGGGGGACAGGGGGCGCGCGAGCAGTACTTC
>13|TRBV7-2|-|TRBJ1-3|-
CASSFRRGNTIYF
TGTGCCAGCAGCTTCCGAAGGGGAAACACCATATATTTT
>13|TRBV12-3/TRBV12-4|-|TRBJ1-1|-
CASSLGGRERAFF
TGTGCCAGCAGTTTAGGCGGGCGGGAGAGGGCTTTCTTT